The 15 T cell receptor beta chains given below trace back to one sample, sequenced in a study of cytomegalovirus exposure and HLA in healthy donors. The repertoire was sequenced with immunoSEQ multiplex PCR; TCRdb's copy has only in-frame clones and lacks some. In the table there are 60,000 to 80,000 clones, approximately 80% of which are singletons. Sequences were obtained from PBMCs. The receptors come from a man younger than 40 in good health and CMV-seronegative.

The genes are TRBV30 and TRBJ1-4, with D maybe TRBD1 (5 bases). There are 13 residues in the CDR3. CDR1 and CDR2 from the germline V gene are GTSNPN and SVGIG (reference sequence). V was shortened by 2 bases and J by 7 bases, with 11 bases between the two germline ends. In nucleotides, the CDR3 is TGTGCCTGGAGTAGTCAGGGACTTGAAAAACTGTTTTTT. Its translation is CAWSSQGLEKLFF.

The genes are TRBV7-2 and TRBJ1-1; D gene ambiguous. Trimming removed 1 base at V and 5 bases at J, with 14 bases between. Germline lookup yields CDR1 SGHTA and CDR2 FQGNSA. This CDR3 contains 15 residues. The CDR3 here is CASSLGVGGRTEAFF. The DNA of the CDR3 is TGTGCCAGCAGCTTAGGTGTTGGTGGGAGGACTGAAGCTTTCTTT.

This clone showed up just once. The V call is TRBV14, the J call TRBJ2-7; TRBD2 might be the D (5 bases). CDR1 SGHDN and CDR2 FVKESK come from the germline V gene. This CDR3 spans 15 amino acids. V was pared by 2 bases and J by 3 bases, with 14 bases between. CDR3 in amino acids: CASSQNRGYVYEQYF. As DNA, the CDR3 is TGTGCCAGCAGCCAAAACCGGGGATATGTCTACGAGCAGTACTTC.

The chain couples TRBV5-6 to TRBJ1-1; D possibly corresponds to TRBD1 (5 bases). The CDR3 has 14 residues. Germline lookup yields CDR1 SGHDT and CDR2 YYEEEE. The V end lost 1 base, the J end lost 5 bases, and 12 bases lay between the germline ends. In DNA, the CDR3 is TGTGCCAGCAGCTTGAGTCCAGGGAAGACTGAAGCTTTCTTT. This encodes CASSLSPGKTEAFF.

The rearrangement joins TRBV27 to TRBJ2-1; TRBD2 is a possible D gene (5 bases). Germline lookup yields CDR1 MNHEY and CDR2 SMNVEV (reference sequence). With 3 bases removed from V and 10 bases from J, the gap between germline ends came to 10 bases. The CDR3 sequence is 12 residues long. CDR3 nucleotide sequence: TGTGCCAGCAGTTTCCTCCGGGGAGAGCAGTTCTTC. This translates into CASSFLRGEQFF.

The DNA for the CDR3 is TGCGCCAGCGTTCGGACAGGGGGCAATGTTGGCACCGGGGAGCTGTTTTTT. Protein sequence: CASVRTGGNVGTGELFF. The genes are TRBV5-1 and TRBJ2-2, with 11 bases matching TRBD1. The CDR3 is made up of 17 amino acids. V lost 7 bases and J lost 4; bases outside the gene matches: 12. Germline CDR1 is SGHRS and CDR2 is YFSETQ.

The chain is built from TRBV6-5 and TRBJ2-3; TRBD1 aligns across 7 bases. The CDR3 loop spans 14 amino acids. Germline values: CDR1 MNHEY, CDR2 SVGAGI. V gave up 2 bases and J gave up 5 bases; unmatched junction bases: 4. CDR3 nucleotides: TGTGCCAGCAGTTACACGACAGGGAAAGATACGCAGTATTTT. This codes for CASSYTTGKDTQYF.

The chain joins TRBV11-2 to TRBJ2-1; 9 nucleotides align to TRBD2. Losses at the gene ends were 2 bases for V and 7 bases for J; bases not matched to a gene: 6. CDR3 size: 15 residues. CDR1 is SGHAT and CDR2 is FQNNGV in the germline V gene. CDR3 sequence: CASSLRVAGVNEQFF. CDR3 coding DNA: TGTGCCAGCAGCTTAAGGGTAGCGGGGGTAAATGAGCAGTTCTTC.

The chain links TRBV15 to TRBJ1-5, with TRBD1 identical over 10 bases. The CDR3 length is 15 residues. V shed 4 bases and J 6 bases; nucleotides not matched to a gene: 6. The germline V gene has CDR1 LNHNV and CDR2 YYDKDF (reference sequence). CDR3 residues: CATSKGTGVGQPQHF. The CDR3 DNA reads as TGTGCCACCAGCAAAGGGACAGGGGTAGGTCAGCCCCAGCATTTT. Full variable domain (missing parts from reference TRBV15 and TRBJ1-5): DAMVIQNPRYQVTQFGKPVTLSCSQTLNHNVMYWYQQKSSQAPKLLFHYYDKDFNNEADTPDNFQSRRPNTSFCFLDIRSPGLGDTAMYLCATSKGTGVGQPQHFGDGTRLSIL.

This chain joins TRBV28 and TRBJ1-2; the match to TRBD1 covers 8 bases. J was trimmed by 5 bases and V by 3 bases; bases with no gene match: 14. This CDR3 has 17 amino acids. Germline lookup yields CDR1 MDHEN and CDR2 SYDVKM. The CDR3 loop reads CASSFFGTGFFSYGYTF. CDR3 nucleotides: TGTGCCAGCAGTTTCTTCGGGACAGGCTTTTTTAGTTATGGCTACACCTTC.

This chain connects TRBV7-9 to TRBJ1-2; D not resolved. V was trimmed by 5 bases and J by 6 bases, leaving 22 bases between them. In germline, CDR1 is SEHNR, CDR2 FQNEAQ (reference sequence). The length of the CDR3 is 16 residues. The CDR3 reads CASSARMREEIDGYTF. In DNA, the CDR3 is TGTGCCAGCAGCGCCCGGATGAGGGAGGAAATTGATGGCTACACCTTC.

The rearrangement joins TRBV7-2 to TRBJ2-6, with D tentatively TRBD1 (6 bases). This CDR3 has 17 amino acids. Germline values: CDR1 SGHTA, CDR2 FQGNSA. The V end lost 5 bases, the J end lost 0 bases, and 14 bases lay between the germline ends. The CDR3 coding sequence is TGTGCCAGCAGCCCACCGGGACAAGTCTCTGGGGCCAACGTCCTGACTTTC. Translation gives CASSPPGQVSGANVLTF.

Note on this clone: At one boundary the junction diverges from the germline segment, which might be a read error. This rearrangement joins TRBV7-7 to TRBJ2-2, with 7 bases lining up with TRBD1. The CDR3 covers 15 residues. Germline V gene sequence: CDR1 SSHAT, CDR2 FNYEAQ (reference sequence). CDR3 amino acids: CASTSGTVNTGELFF. DNA for the CDR3: TGTGCTAGCACCTCAGGGACAGTGAACACCGGGGAGCTGTTTTTT.

This chain links TRBV4-1 with TRBJ2-6; D is undetermined. Trimming stripped 5 bases from V and 2 bases from J, with 10 bases between. This CDR3 contains 15 residues. Per germline, CDR1 MGHRA and CDR2 YSYEKL. In nucleotides, the CDR3 is TGCGCCAGCAGCAAGCTGAGCCCTGGGGCCAACGTCCTGACTTTC. Its translation is CASSKLSPGANVLTF.

The rearrangement links TRBV4-3 to TRBJ1-6; D not resolved. The CDR3 is made up of 14 amino acids. V lost 0 bases to trimming and J lost 10 bases, with 10 bases between them. The V gene's germline CDR1 is LGHNA and CDR2 YSLEER. The CDR3 coding sequence is TGCGCCAGCAGCCAAGATGGTGCGCGCTCACCCCTCCACTTT. As protein: CASSQDGARSPLHF.